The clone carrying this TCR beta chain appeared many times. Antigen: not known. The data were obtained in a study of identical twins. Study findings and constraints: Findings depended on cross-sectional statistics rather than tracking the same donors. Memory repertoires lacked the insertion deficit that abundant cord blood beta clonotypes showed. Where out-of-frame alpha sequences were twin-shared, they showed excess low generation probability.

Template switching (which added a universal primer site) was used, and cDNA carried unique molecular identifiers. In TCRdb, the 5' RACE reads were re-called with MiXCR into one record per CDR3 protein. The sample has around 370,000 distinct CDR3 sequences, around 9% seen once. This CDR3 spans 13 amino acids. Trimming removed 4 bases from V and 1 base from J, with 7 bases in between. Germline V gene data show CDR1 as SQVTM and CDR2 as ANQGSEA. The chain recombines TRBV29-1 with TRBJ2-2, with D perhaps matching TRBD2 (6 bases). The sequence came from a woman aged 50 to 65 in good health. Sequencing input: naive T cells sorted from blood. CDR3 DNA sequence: TGCAGCGTTGTAGCGGAGAACACCGGGGAGCTGTTTTTT. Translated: CSVVAENTGELFF.